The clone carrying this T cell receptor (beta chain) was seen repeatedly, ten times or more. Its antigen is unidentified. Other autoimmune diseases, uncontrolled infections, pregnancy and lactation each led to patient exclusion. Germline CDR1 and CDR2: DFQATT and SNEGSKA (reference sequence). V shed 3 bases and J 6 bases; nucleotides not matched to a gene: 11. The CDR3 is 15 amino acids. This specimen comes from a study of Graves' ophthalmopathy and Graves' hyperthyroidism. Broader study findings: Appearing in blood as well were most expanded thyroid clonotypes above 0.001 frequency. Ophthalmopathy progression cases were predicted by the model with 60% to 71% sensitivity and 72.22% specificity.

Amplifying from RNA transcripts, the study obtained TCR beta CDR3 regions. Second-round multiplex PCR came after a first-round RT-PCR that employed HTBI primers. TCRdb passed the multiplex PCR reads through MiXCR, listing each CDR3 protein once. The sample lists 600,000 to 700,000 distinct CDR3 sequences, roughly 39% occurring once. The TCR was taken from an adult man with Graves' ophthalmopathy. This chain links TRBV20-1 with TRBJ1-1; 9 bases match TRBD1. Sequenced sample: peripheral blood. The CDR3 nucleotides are TGCAGTGCTAGGGCCGTGGACAGGGGTAAGGCTGAAGCTTTCTTT. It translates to CSARAVDRGKAEAFF.